A single sample gave rise to the 14 T cell receptor beta chains below, sequenced in a study of tumor and adjacent non-tumor tissue in lung cancer. This sample's RNA came from whole unsorted tissue. Distant lung tissue was collected more than 3 cm away from the tumor edge. TCRbeta libraries were built with three rounds of nested PCR, modified from ARM-PCR. TCRdb re-analysed the multiplex PCR reads in MiXCR, keeping a single row per CDR3 protein. The data show tens of thousands of distinct CDR3 sequences, with nearly 70% seen just once and about a quarter held by the top ten. Sequenced sample: distant non-tumor lung tissue. The source is a woman aged 45-65 years with non-small cell lung cancer.

Details on this clonotype: The junction shows a germline mismatch at one end, possibly a read error. The J gene is TRBJ1-1, the V gene TRBV29-1; weak D call: TRBD1 (6 bases). Germline lookup yields CDR1 SQVTM and CDR2 ANQGSEA. CDR3 length: 14 amino acids. The CDR3 loop reads CSVARQEANTEVFF. In DNA form, the CDR3 reads TGCAGCGTTGCTAGACAGGAAGCGAACACTGAAGTTTTCTTC.

The genes are TRBV6-2 or TRBV6-3 and TRBJ1-5; D gene uncertain. CDR3 length: 16 amino acids. Between the trimmed V and J ends, which lost 6 bases and 3 bases, there was a span of 18 bases. CDR1 MNHEY and CDR2 SVGEGT come from the germline V gene. In DNA form, the CDR3 reads TGTGCCAGCAGCCCCACCCAAACGTGGTACAATCAGCCCCAGCATTTT. It is translated as CASSPTQTWYNQPQHF.

This clonotype was picked up many times. J is TRBJ2-7 and V is TRBV6-2 or TRBV6-3; D not certain. V gave up 1 base and J gave up 0 bases, with 4 bases separating them. Germline CDR1 and CDR2: MNHEY and SVGEGT. The CDR3 loop spans 13 amino acids. The CDR3 loop is CASSYWSSYEQYF. The CDR3 DNA reads TGTGCCAGCAGTTACTGGAGCTCCTACGAGCAGTACTTC.

As to this clonotype: A much larger clone differs from this one at a single base, so this may be a read error. This chain links TRBV13 with TRBJ2-7, with 8 positions matching TRBD1. The CDR3 has 14 residues. In germline, CDR1 is PRHDT, CDR2 FYEKMQ (reference sequence). Trimming at V came to 4 bases and at J to 5 bases, leaving 7 bases not matched to a gene. As DNA, the CDR3 is TGTGCCAGCAGCTATAGGACAGGGTGCAACGAGCAGTACTTC. Protein product: CASSYRTGCNEQYF.

For this clonotype: The junction differs from germline at one of its ends, possibly a read error. The gene calls are TRBV11-3 and TRBJ2-1; D unclear. Looked up from germline, CDR1 is SGHNT and CDR2 is YENEEA. This CDR3 region has 12 residues. CDR3 region: CASSLSYNGQFF. The CDR3 DNA sequence: TGTGCCAGCAGCTTATCATACAATGGGCAGTTCTTC.

This clonotype was observed at least ten times. At one of its ends the junction is not consistent with the germline gene, which may arise from a read error. This chain uses TRBV10-3 with TRBJ1-2; 8 nucleotides line up with TRBD1. The CDR3 spans 13 residues. The V gene's germline CDR1 is ENHRY and CDR2 SYGVKD. DNA for the CDR3: TGTGCCATCAGTGAGGGACAGGGCTATGGCTACGCCTTC. This gives the protein CAISEGQGYGYAF.

This clonotype has at least ten counts. V and J are TRBV4-2 and TRBJ2-2; D perhaps matches TRBD2 (5 bases). The CDR3 has 16 amino acids. CDR1 is LGHNA, CDR2 YNFKEQ, per germline. V dropped 0 bases and J dropped 4 bases, with 12 bases sitting between them. CDR3 coding DNA: TGTGCCAGCAGCCAAGATCCAGAGGGAAGCACCGGGGAGCTGTTTTTT. Residues: CASSQDPEGSTGELFF.

The table lists this clonotype with a few counts. A read error may be the cause here, since a much bigger clone is one base away. V is TRBV12-3 or TRBV12-4 and J is TRBJ1-4; no firm D call. Trimming cost V 2 bases and J 6 bases, with 10 bases left between them. CDR3 length: 14 residues. The CDR3 DNA reads TGTGCCAGCAGTTTAAGGGCCGACGATGAAAAACTGTTTTTT. Translation gives CASSLRADDEKLFF.

For this clonotype: The missing conserved phenylalanine or tryptophan at the end of this CDR3 makes a read error likely. No DNA is shown, since the ends of the CDR3 on it are uncertain; the CDR3 is the one TCRdb lists. The J gene is TRBJ2-7, the V gene TRBV11-2. Per germline, CDR1 SGHAT and CDR2 FQNNGV. The CDR3 extends over 14 residues, inclusive of both ends. CDR3 sequence: CAGSLTLWNDEQYL.

Notes on this clonotype: Germline and junction disagree at one end, which may indicate a read error. The J gene is TRBJ2-7, the V gene TRBV10-3; a weak D match, TRBD1 (5 bases). Germline assignment: CDR1 ENHRY and CDR2 SYGVKD. This CDR3 contains 15 residues. The CDR3 DNA reads TGTGCCATCAGTGAGAAGGCCCAAGGGGCCTACAAGCAGTACTTC. It encodes CAISEKAQGAYKQYF.

On this clonotype: An end of the junction differs from the germline gene, which may be a read error. The CDR3 DNA reads TGTGCCAGCAGCCAAGAGGTAACTAGCGGGAGCGATGAGCAGCTCTTC. Protein product: CASSQEVTSGSDEQLF. The rearrangement links TRBV4-1 to TRBJ2-1, with 11 bases fitting TRBD2. Per the germline V gene, CDR1 is MGHRA and CDR2 is YSYEKL. CDR3 length: 16 residues.

This clonotype was detected ten times or more. CDR3: CASRDSDSNTGELFF. Here the CDR3 DNA reads TGCGCCAGCAGGGACTCGGACAGCAACACCGGGGAGCTGTTTTTT. V is TRBV10-1 and J is TRBJ2-2, with D tentatively TRBD1 (6 bases). The CDR3 loop spans 15 amino acids. Between the trimmed V and J ends, which lost 6 bases and 2 bases, there was a span of 13 bases. CDR1 is WNHNN, CDR2 SYGVQD, per germline (reference sequence).

The table lists this clonotype with a few counts. This sequence joins TRBV12-3 or TRBV12-4 and TRBJ2-7; D remains ambiguous. The CDR3 is 11 amino acids. Trimming removed 9 bases at V and 3 bases at J, with 9 bases between. Here the CDR3 reads CARGRDYEQYF. DNA for the CDR3: TGTGCCAGAGGTCGAGACTACGAGCAGTACTTC.

On this clonotype itself: The junction and the germline gene differ at one end; a read error may be behind it. The genes are TRBV20-1 and TRBJ2-2, with D tentatively TRBD2 (6 bases). CDR3 size: 14 residues. Germline V gene data show CDR1 as DFQATT and CDR2 as SNEGSKA (reference sequence). CDR3 sequence (DNA): TGCACTGCTAGCAAGGAGGGCCCTATCGGGGAGCTGTTTTTT. It specifies CTASKEGPIGELFF.